This TCR beta chain was found in a study of human T cells and chemical hapten exposure (TCRdb year 2021). Regarding the research as a whole: For sensitization, 2% DPC in acetone was applied to an approximately 2 cm by approximately 2 cm area of upper inner arm skin. Throughout the study period of 20 to 30 weeks, patients also received therapeutic DPC doses to the scalp every week. Patch tests used Finn chambers with 0.01% DPC on the upper back, scored after 6 days by International Contact Dermatitis Research Group standards. Alopecia areata with under or over 50% scalp involvement, alopecia totalis and alopecia universalis were represented in the patient cohort, which was mostly female. Libraries were pooled for sequencing, and variation in per-sample TCR yields was attributed mainly to small differences in library volumes within the pool. Peripheral blood TCR repertoire changes were tracked in vivo in alopecia patients during primary and secondary sensitization to the hapten diphenylcyclopropenone (DPC). Patient blood was sampled pre-sensitization (week 0) and at 2, 6 and about 24 weeks after DPC sensitization. About 29 alopecia patients gave blood for TCR sequencing at one to four time points (pre-sensitization, 2, 6 and 24 weeks).

General findings and caveats noted by the study authors: Patch test score correlated positively with the number of PT1 expanded TCRs, reaching significance at thresholds 8, 16 and 32 but not at 4. Repeated subsampling changed both the strength of the expansion versus patch-test correlation and the threshold at which that correlation became significant. Significantly more large CDR3 similarity clusters were formed by expanded TCRs than by pre-sensitization or healthy control sets, consistent with antigen-driven responses. DPC sensitization did not change the number of TCRs with a frequency above 1 in 1000, and there was no evidence of changes in global repertoire structure. Alopecia, a presumed autoimmune disease, was present in all patients, so the immune response of the patients might differ from that of healthy individuals.

The sample's time point label, in plain terms: patch test 1, 2 weeks after DPC sensitization. This specimen's treatment or condition label, per the study, means: therapeutic diphenylcyclopropenone sensitization with weekly scalp DPC. At every patch-test visit, the blood draw took place before the patch test was put on. Eligible patients were aged 18 to 70, diagnosed with alopecia, deemed suitable for DPC therapy, and excluded if pregnant. Unfractionated whole blood was collected in Tempus Blood RNA tubes, and total RNA was extracted from that blood. There are a few counts of this clonotype. There is no known antigen for this receptor. Per-base qualities were not stored, and no clone one base away is much larger. Receptor libraries were prepared by RACE. The instrument was a NextSeq 500. During library preparation, unique molecular identifiers were attached to individual cDNA molecules so that TCRs could be counted in a quantitative, reproducible way. From each blood RNA sample, both TCR alpha and TCR beta chains were sequenced. In the paper's pipeline: Samples had a median of approximately 93,000 TCRs, with a range from about 20,000 to 690,600. The Decombinator software suite was used to annotate the V, J and CDR3 of the TCR reads. Every sample was subsampled to the same number of TCRs (28,000) for the PS versus PT1 abundance plots. TCRs were defined as expanded if absent before sensitization and observed at least eight times at the 2-week time point. TCRdb redid the processing of the public reads, applying fastp at Q25 and MiXCR, and retained in-frame beta chains. Duplicate CDR3 protein sequences are folded into a single record with the most common DNA and genes. The V and J calls shown here were made by TCRdb, not taken from the authors' results. The sample table holds 340,000 or so distinct CDR3 sequences, of which approximately 6.3% were seen once. Clones ranked in the top ten supply around 8.2% of the sample.

V was cut back by 0 bases and J by 5 bases, leaving a gap of 11 bases between them. The germline V gene (reference sequence) specifies SEHNR as CDR1 and FQNEAQ as CDR2. Taken from cysteine to phenylalanine, the CDR3 has 16 residues. CDR3 DNA is the only sequence kept; it has 48 bases, read in frame from the first base. The chain is made from TRBV7-9 and TRBJ1-6; the D segment could be TRBD1, given 5 matching bases. Sequences were derived from whole blood, sampled in connection with sensitization to the hapten diphenylcyclopropenone (DPC). This TCR was sampled from a woman between 18 and 29 years old with alopecia areata. Some clones in this sample may be carry-over from other donors' samples. The CDR3 amino acid sequence is: CASSLAAGGDNSPLHF. The DNA is as follows: TGTGCCAGCAGCTTAGCAGCCGGGGGAGATAATTCACCCCTCCACTTT.